The TCR beta chain described here comes from a study of blood T cells in healthy people across ages. Notes on this clonotype: Antigen unknown.

Trimming removed 5 bases from V and 7 bases from J; junction bases left unmatched: 11. The CDR3 runs to 16 residues. The V gene's germline CDR1 is MDHEN and CDR2 SYDVKM. Study-level results: Among T cells, TCR beta diversity per million cells dropped roughly linearly as age rose.

Together with a sample-barcoded 5' primer, a J-beta primer mix was included in a second PCR lasting about 6 to 11 cycles. From the 5' RACE reads, TCRdb called clonotypes with MiXCR, one entry per CDR3 protein. Altogether about a million distinct CDR3 sequences are present, roughly 51% being singletons, with the ten largest covering 20% to 25%. The sequenced material came from blood. The gene calls are TRBV28 and TRBJ2-3, with 11 bases lining up with TRBD2. The clonotype was recovered from a woman aged 60-75 years in good health. DNA for the CDR3: TGTGCCAGCAGTCTCCCGGGGGCTAGCGGGGGGTATACGCAGTATTTT. This encodes CASSLPGASGGYTQYF.